Presented here are 8 T cell receptor beta chains from one specimen sequenced in a study of PD-1 blockade in mismatch repair-deficient tumors. The repertoire was sequenced with immunoSEQ multiplex PCR; TCRdb's copy has only in-frame clones and lacks some. Of some 120,000 clones in the sample, 86% were seen once. The specimen was peripheral blood, collected 44 weeks after starting pembrolizumab. All receptors come from an adult with mismatch repair-deficient cancer.

Written as DNA, the CDR3 is TGTGCCAGCAGCCCCCAATCCACCTACACCGGGGAGCTGTTTTTT. This translates into CASSPQSTYTGELFF. The genes are TRBV13 and TRBJ2-2; D call uncertain. The germline V gene encodes CDR1 PRHDT and CDR2 FYEKMQ (reference sequence). Trimming took 5 bases from V and 3 from J, leaving 13 bases between them. The CDR3 sequence is 15 residues long.

This clone was seen only a few times. V and J are TRBV28 and TRBJ1-1; TRBD1 is a possible D gene (6 bases). CDR3 length: 15 residues. V was shortened by 1 base and J by 5 bases, with 14 bases between the two germline ends. The germline CDR1 and CDR2 sequences are MDHEN and SYDVKM. Here the CDR3 DNA reads TGTGCCAGCAGTTTATCGGCCCCCCAGGGGACTGAAGCTTTCTTT. Its protein is CASSLSAPQGTEAFF. The full variable domain, rest sourced from reference TRBV28 and TRBJ1-1, is DVKVTQSSRYLVKRTGEKVFLECVQDMDHENMFWYRQDPGLGLRLIYFSYDVKMKEKGDIPEGYSVSREKKERFSLILESASTNQTSMYLCASSLSAPQGTEAFFGQGTRLTVV.

The gene calls are TRBV11-2 and TRBJ2-5; weak D call: TRBD1 (6 bases). From germline, CDR1 is SGHAT and CDR2 FQNNGV. Trimming removed 0 bases from V and 6 bases from J, with 14 bases in between. The CDR3 is 15 amino acids. CDR3 bases: TGTGCCAGCAGCTTAGATCGTAACAGGGTGAAGACCCAGTACTTC. This translates into CASSLDRNRVKTQYF.

The CDR3 sequence: CASSTGTTDTQYF. Here the CDR3 DNA reads TGCGCCAGCAGCACCGGGACCACAGATACGCAGTATTTT. The chain has TRBV5-1 and TRBJ2-3; either TRBD1 or TRBD2 may fit D (5 bases each). Germline CDR1 is SGHRS and CDR2 is YFSETQ. V lost 4 bases and J lost 2, with 8 bases in between. This CDR3 has 13 amino acids. Complete variable domain (other parts from reference TRBV5-1 and TRBJ2-3): KAGVTQTPRYLIKTRGQQVTLSCSPISGHRSVSWYQQTPGQGLQFLFEYFSETQRNKGNFPGRFSGRQFSNSRSEMNVSTLELGDSALYLCASSTGTTDTQYFGPGTRLTVL.

This chain uses TRBV2 with TRBJ2-7, with TRBD2 matching 9 bases. Trimming cost V 6 bases and J 0 bases; bases outside gene matches: 12. Germline-derived CDR1 and CDR2 are SNHLY and FYNNEI. This CDR3 has 17 residues. This chain's CDR3 is CASSGRASGISSYEQYF. The CDR3 DNA is TGTGCCAGCAGCGGGAGGGCTAGCGGGATCTCCTCCTACGAGCAGTACTTC.

The gene calls are TRBV27 and TRBJ1-2; D ambiguous. With 5 bases removed from V and 4 bases from J, the gap between germline ends came to 14 bases. CDR3 size: 14 residues. In germline, CDR1 is MNHEY, CDR2 SMNVEV (reference sequence). The DNA for the CDR3 is TGTGCCAGCAGTCGAAGGGTCGGAGTCTATGGCTACACCTTC. Amino acids: CASSRRVGVYGYTF.

The J gene is TRBJ2-7, the V gene TRBV7-9; TRBD2 aligns across 10 bases. Germline loops: CDR1 SEHNR, CDR2 FQNEAQ (reference sequence). This CDR3 spans 12 amino acids. V shed 1 base, J shed 13 bases, and the junction held 4 bases outside the gene matches. In DNA, the CDR3 is TGTGCCAGCAGCTTAGTAGCGGGAGGTCCCTACTTC. Its protein product is CASSLVAGGPYF.

This chain joins TRBV10-1 and TRBJ2-2; maybe TRBD2 (6 bases). With 6 bases removed from V and 0 bases from J, the gap between germline ends came to 17 bases. The germline gives CDR1 WNHNN, CDR2 SYGVQD (reference sequence). The CDR3 covers 17 residues. The DNA for the CDR3 is TGCGCCAGCAGGTTCGGGGGTGGGAGTTCGAACACCGGGGAGCTGTTTTTT. Protein: CASRFGGGSSNTGELFF.